The 18 T cell receptor beta chains below come from one sample, sequenced in a study of vaccination and CD4 T cells after COVID-19. Scientists ran DNA taken from cultured CD4+ T cells through the Oncomine TCR Beta short-read assay for sequencing. One entry per CDR3 protein results from TCRdb running MiXCR on the PCR reads. The table includes around 15,000 distinct CDR3 sequences, around 48% detected once. Stated treatment: roughly ten-day PBMC culture with coronavirus spike peptide pools or control peptides (ViraFEST assay). These receptors lack a known antigen. Sequenced here: CD4+ T cells from blood, cultured in vitro, sampled before SARS-CoV-2 vaccination. These receptors were collected from a human donor who had recovered from COVID-19.

In this sample, this clonotype turned up a few times. The chain uses TRBV20-1 and TRBJ1-1, with D tentatively TRBD1 (5 bases). This CDR3 has 14 residues. The ends were cut back, 0 bases at V and 6 bases at J, with 14 bases in the middle. The germline V gene encodes CDR1 DFQATT and CDR2 SNEGSKA (reference sequence). The CDR3 region is CSARDSPGVSEAFF. The DNA of the CDR3 is TGCAGTGCTAGAGATTCTCCGGGGGTCTCTGAAGCTTTCTTT.

The chain couples TRBV4-1 to TRBJ1-5; 9 nucleotides match TRBD1. The CDR3 totals 17 residues. With 0 bases clipped from V and 2 bases from J, the junction kept 5 bases outside the gene matches. The germline V gene encodes CDR1 MGHRA and CDR2 YSYEKL. Here the CDR3 DNA reads TGCGCCAGCAGCCAAGAGGTTAGACAGGGGGGCAATCAGCCCCAGCATTTT. The encoded protein is CASSQEVRQGGNQPQHF.

This chain joins TRBV28 and TRBJ1-5; D ambiguous. CDR3 size: 13 residues. Germline CDR1 is MDHEN and CDR2 is SYDVKM. With 4 bases removed from V and 4 bases from J, the gap between germline ends came to 8 bases. The CDR3 reads CASSWGGNQPQHF. The CDR3 DNA sequence: TGTGCCAGCAGTTGGGGTGGAAATCAGCCCCAGCATTTT.

The chain employs TRBV11-2 and TRBJ2-5, with 7 bases lining up with TRBD2. Germline CDR1 is SGHAT and CDR2 is FQNNGV. J gave up 5 bases and V 1 base, and 16 bases lay outside the gene matches. CDR3 length equals 18 residues. CDR3 residues: CASSLGDRVAGELETQYF. For the CDR3, the DNA is TGTGCCAGCAGCTTAGGGGATCGAGTGGCGGGAGAGTTGGAGACCCAGTACTTC.

This clonotype appeared a few times. The chain is built from TRBV6-1 and TRBJ1-2; weak D call: TRBD1 (5 bases). Trimming left V 6 bases short and J 8 bases short, with 16 bases between. CDR3 length: 13 residues. From germline, CDR1 is MNHNS and CDR2 SASEGT. The CDR3 is CASSSPYGDGYTF. CDR3 in DNA: TGTGCCAGCAGCTCGCCGTACGGGGACGGCTACACCTTC.

This chain connects TRBV5-1 to TRBJ2-5; 7 bases map to TRBD1. The CDR3 spans 13 residues. The junction had 6 bases not matched to a gene; V was cut back by 5 bases and J by 5 bases. The germline V gene encodes CDR1 SGHRS and CDR2 YFSETQ. The chain's CDR3 is CASRPGQEETQYF. The DNA for the CDR3 is TGCGCCAGCAGACCCGGACAGGAGGAGACCCAGTACTTC. The variable domain in full, completed from reference TRBV5-1 and TRBJ2-5, reads KAGVTQTPRYLIKTRGQQVTLSCSPISGHRSVSWYQQTPGQGLQFLFEYFSETQRNKGNFPGRFSGRQFSNSRSEMNVSTLELGDSALYLCASRPGQEETQYFGPGTRLLVL.

In its sample, this clonotype was seen a few times. The CDR3 reads CASSPTGGHASPLHF. In nucleotides, the CDR3 is TGTGCCAGCAGCCCGACAGGGGGACATGCCTCACCCCTCCACTTT. The chain couples TRBV2 to TRBJ1-6; TRBD1 aligns across 9 bases. CDR1 SNHLY and CDR2 FYNNEI come from the germline V gene. V dropped 6 bases and J dropped 10; count of bases not matched to a gene: 10. The CDR3 contains 15 residues.

This clonotype turned up a few times. The gene calls are TRBV7-3 and TRBJ2-3; D gene unclear. CDR1 SGHTA and CDR2 FQGTGA come from the germline V gene. V lost 2 bases, J lost 2 bases, and 5 bases lay in between. The CDR3 sequence is 13 residues long. This chain's CDR3 is CASSLGPTDTQYF. The CDR3 DNA reads TGTGCCAGCAGCTTAGGGCCCACAGATACGCAGTATTTT.

The chain joins TRBV6-1 to TRBJ2-1; D gene ambiguous. V lost 2 bases to trimming and J lost 1 base, with 9 bases between them. The length of the CDR3 is 15 residues. Germline V gene sequence: CDR1 MNHNS, CDR2 SASEGT. The CDR3 sequence: CASSEIPASYNEQFF. As DNA, the CDR3 is TGTGCCAGCAGTGAAATCCCGGCGTCCTACAATGAGCAGTTCTTC.

V is TRBV5-4 and J is TRBJ1-2; no firm D call. With 5 bases removed from V and 2 bases from J, the gap between germline ends came to 10 bases. The CDR3 sequence is 13 residues long. Germline V gene lookup returns CDR1 SGHNT and CDR2 YYREEE (reference sequence). CDR3 sequence reads: CASRVTGNYGYTF. Here the CDR3 DNA reads TGTGCCAGCAGGGTTACTGGCAACTATGGCTACACCTTC.

The CDR3 loop is CASSPTESSGANVLTF. Written as DNA, the CDR3 is TGCGCCAGCAGCCCTACCGAGAGCTCTGGGGCCAACGTCCTGACTTTC. The J gene is TRBJ2-6, the V gene TRBV4-1; D is unclear. The CDR3 sequence is 16 residues long. CDR1 is MGHRA, CDR2 YSYEKL, per germline. Deletions cut 4 bases from V and 0 bases from J, with 10 bases between.

This clonotype was observed a handful of times. The chain employs TRBV6-1 and TRBJ1-2, with D possibly being TRBD1 (5 bases). The CDR3 has 19 amino acids. Germline V gives CDR1 MNHNS, CDR2 SASEGT. V was cut by 5 bases and J by 0 bases, with 25 bases left in between. The CDR3 loop is CASSRFTARGGPANYGYTF. For the CDR3, the DNA is TGTGCCAGCAGTCGGTTCACGGCCCGCGGGGGACCAGCTAACTATGGCTACACCTTC.

This clonotype was seen a few times. The chain recombines TRBV7-9 with TRBJ2-5, with TRBD1 matching over 7 bases. The CDR3 runs to 16 residues. Germline trimming cut 4 bases from V and 5 bases from J; bases unmatched to any gene: 13. Per germline, CDR1 SEHNR and CDR2 FQNEAQ (reference sequence). DNA of the CDR3: TGTGCCAGCAGCTACAGACGACAGGGATTGGGGGAGACCCAGTACTTC. This translates into CASSYRRQGLGETQYF.

The chain couples TRBV20-1 to TRBJ2-3; unclear D gene. V was pared by 3 bases and J by 1 base, with 11 bases between. CDR3 length equals 14 residues. Germline CDR1 is DFQATT and CDR2 is SNEGSKA (reference sequence). CDR3 loop: CSASSSDGTDTQYF. CDR3 in DNA: TGCAGTGCTAGTTCTAGTGACGGCACAGATACGCAGTATTTT.

The V and J genes are TRBV24-1 and TRBJ2-5, with a tentative D call TRBD2 (6 bases). The CDR3 runs 14 residues. Trimming took 9 bases from V and 0 from J, leaving 13 bases between them. CDR1 and CDR2 (germline): KGHDR, SFDVKD. This chain's CDR3 is CATAAGGNQETQYF. CDR3 DNA: TGTGCCACCGCGGCTGGCGGGAACCAAGAGACCCAGTACTTC.

This clonotype was detected once. The rearrangement joins TRBV28 to TRBJ2-7; D assignment may be TRBD1 or TRBD2 (5 bases each). Trimming took off 2 bases at V and 0 bases at J, with 11 bases between the two ends. Looked up from germline, CDR1 is MDHEN and CDR2 is SYDVKM. This CDR3 region has 15 residues. The CDR3 loop reads CASSLKAGSSYEQYF. The CDR3 DNA sequence: TGTGCCAGCAGTTTAAAGGCAGGGAGCTCCTACGAGCAGTACTTC.

The V call is TRBV10-3, the J call TRBJ2-5; 8 bases fit TRBD2. The junction had 7 bases not matched to a gene; V was cut back by 2 bases and J by 5 bases. There are 15 residues in the CDR3. Germline V gene sequence: CDR1 ENHRY, CDR2 SYGVKD. This CDR3 is CAISEVSGMGETQYF. CDR3 sequence (DNA): TGTGCCATCAGTGAGGTTAGCGGGATGGGGGAGACCCAGTACTTC.

This sequence joins TRBV19 and TRBJ2-3; 10 bases align to TRBD1. The length of the CDR3 is 13 residues. Trimming at V came to 7 bases and at J to 5 bases, leaving 3 bases not matched to a gene. CDR1 LNHDA and CDR2 SQIVND come from the germline V gene (reference sequence). DNA for the CDR3: TGTGCCAGTAAGACAGGGGGCCAAGATACGCAGTATTTT. Translated, it gives CASKTGGQDTQYF.